This TCR beta chain came from a study of beta chain features in type 1 diabetes. About the research overall: The study found patients and healthy donors alike in age, gender and cell yields. General study points: Shortening of TCRB CDR3s, moderate but significant, appeared in all four CD4+ subsets of Type 1 diabetes patients.

Reverse transcribing all isolated RNA meant expressed TCRB transcripts were sequenced. TCRdb's copy holds only in-frame clones and misses some; the assay was immunoSEQ multiplex PCR. The table lists a few hundred thousand clones, 24% of them singletons. Germline V CDR1 and CDR2: SGDLS, YYNGEE. The CDR3 covers 13 residues. V was shortened by 0 bases and J by 5 bases, with 9 bases between the two germline ends. As regards this clone: Its antigen is as yet unknown.

The sequencing input was naive CD4+ T cells from blood. V is TRBV9 and J is TRBJ2-7; no clear D. The receptor was isolated from a woman under 40 with type 1 diabetes. Written as DNA, the CDR3 is TGTGCCAGCAGCGTAGCCAGCGACCACGAGCAGTACTTC. Amino acid sequence: CASSVASDHEQYF.